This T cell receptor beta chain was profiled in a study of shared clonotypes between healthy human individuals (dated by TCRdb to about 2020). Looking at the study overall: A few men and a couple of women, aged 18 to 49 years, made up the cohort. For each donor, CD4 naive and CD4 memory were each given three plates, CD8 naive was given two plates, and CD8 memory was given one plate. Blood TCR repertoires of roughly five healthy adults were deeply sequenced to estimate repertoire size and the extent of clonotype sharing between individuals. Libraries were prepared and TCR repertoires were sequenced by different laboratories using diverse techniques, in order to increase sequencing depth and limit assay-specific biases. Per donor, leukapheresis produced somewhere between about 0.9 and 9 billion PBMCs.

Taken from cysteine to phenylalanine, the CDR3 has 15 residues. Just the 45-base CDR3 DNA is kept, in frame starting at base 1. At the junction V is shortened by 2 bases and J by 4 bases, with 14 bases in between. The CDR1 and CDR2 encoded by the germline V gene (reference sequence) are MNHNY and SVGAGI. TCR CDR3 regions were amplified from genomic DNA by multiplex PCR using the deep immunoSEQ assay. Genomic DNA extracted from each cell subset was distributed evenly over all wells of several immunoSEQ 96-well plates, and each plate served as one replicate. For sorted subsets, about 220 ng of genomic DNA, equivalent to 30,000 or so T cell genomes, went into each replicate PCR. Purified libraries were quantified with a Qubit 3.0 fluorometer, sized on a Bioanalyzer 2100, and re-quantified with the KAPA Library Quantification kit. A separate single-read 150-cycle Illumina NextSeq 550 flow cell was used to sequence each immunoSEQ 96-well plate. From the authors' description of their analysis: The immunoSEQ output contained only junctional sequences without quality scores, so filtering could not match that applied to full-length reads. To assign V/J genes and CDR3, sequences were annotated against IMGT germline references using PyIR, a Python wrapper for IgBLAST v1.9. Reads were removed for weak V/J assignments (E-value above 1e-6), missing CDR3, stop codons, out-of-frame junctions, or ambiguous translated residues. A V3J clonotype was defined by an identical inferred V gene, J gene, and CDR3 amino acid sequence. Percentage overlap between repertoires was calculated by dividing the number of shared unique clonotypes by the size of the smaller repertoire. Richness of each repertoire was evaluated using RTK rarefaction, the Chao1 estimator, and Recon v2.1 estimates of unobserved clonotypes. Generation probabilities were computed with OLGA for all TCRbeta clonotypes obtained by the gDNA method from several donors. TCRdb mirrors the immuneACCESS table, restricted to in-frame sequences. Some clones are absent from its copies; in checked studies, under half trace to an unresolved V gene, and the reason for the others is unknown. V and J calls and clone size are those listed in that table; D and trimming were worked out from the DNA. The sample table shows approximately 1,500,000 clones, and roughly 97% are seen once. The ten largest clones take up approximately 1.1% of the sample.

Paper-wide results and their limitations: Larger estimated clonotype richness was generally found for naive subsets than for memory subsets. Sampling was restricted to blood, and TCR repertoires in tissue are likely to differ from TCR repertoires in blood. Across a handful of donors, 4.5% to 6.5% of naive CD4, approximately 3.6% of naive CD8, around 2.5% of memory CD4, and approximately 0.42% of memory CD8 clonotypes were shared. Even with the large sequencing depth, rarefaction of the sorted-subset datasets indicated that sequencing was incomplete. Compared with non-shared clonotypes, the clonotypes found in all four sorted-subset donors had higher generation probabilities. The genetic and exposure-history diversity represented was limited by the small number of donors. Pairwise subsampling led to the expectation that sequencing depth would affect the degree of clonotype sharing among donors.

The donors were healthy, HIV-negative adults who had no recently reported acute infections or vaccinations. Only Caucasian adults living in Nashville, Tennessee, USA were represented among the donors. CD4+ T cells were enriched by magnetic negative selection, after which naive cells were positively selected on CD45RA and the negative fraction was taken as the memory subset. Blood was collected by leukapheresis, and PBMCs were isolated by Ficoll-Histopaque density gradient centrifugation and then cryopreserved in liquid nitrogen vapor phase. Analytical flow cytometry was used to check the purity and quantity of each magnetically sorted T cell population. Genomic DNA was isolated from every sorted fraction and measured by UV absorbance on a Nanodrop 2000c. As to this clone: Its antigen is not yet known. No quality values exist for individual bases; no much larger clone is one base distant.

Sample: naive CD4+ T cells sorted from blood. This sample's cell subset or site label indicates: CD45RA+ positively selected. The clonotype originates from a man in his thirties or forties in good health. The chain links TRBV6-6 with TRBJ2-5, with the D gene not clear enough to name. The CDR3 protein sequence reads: CASSYSPLFGETQYF. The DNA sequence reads TGTGCCAGCAGTTACAGCCCCTTATTTGGAGAGACCCAGTACTTC.